This is a list of T cell receptor beta chains from one sample in a study of shared clonotypes between healthy human individuals. Profiling relied on immunoSEQ multiplex PCR, and the TCRdb table lists in-frame clones only, not all of them. The table lists around 510,000 clones, about 96% of them singletons. Input material: naive CD4+ T cells sorted from blood. Receptor source: a woman under 40 in good health. CDR3s include the opening cysteine and the closing phenylalanine or tryptophan. A D gene is named only where the DNA matches it firmly. A clone size is listed for some rows: how often the clone was seen (once, few, many), or a class if it is expanded.

d_gene	v_gene	abundance	j_gene	CDR3nt	CDR3aa
-	TRBV2	-	TRBJ2-7	TGTGCCAGCAGCTACACAGGATCAGCACCATACGAGCAGTACTTC	CASSYTGSAPYEQYF
-	TRBV5-6	-	TRBJ1-2	TGTGCCAGCAGCTTGCGACAGACAATCTATGGCTACACCTTC	CASSLRQTIYGYTF
TRBD2	TRBV5-6	-	TRBJ2-7	TGTGCCAGCAGCTTGGCTAGCGGGAGGGCCCAGTACTTC	CASSLASGRAQYF
TRBD1	TRBV28	-	TRBJ2-1	TGTGCCAGCAGTTGGGGACAGGGAAGAAATGAGCAGTTCTTC	CASSWGQGRNEQFF
-	TRBV11-3	-	TRBJ2-3	TGTGCCAGCAGCTTGCATAGGGCCACAGATACGCAGTATTTT	CASSLHRATDTQYF
-	TRBV5-1	-	TRBJ2-7	TGCGCCAGCAGCTTGGGACAGGCGTCCTACGAGCAGTACTTC	CASSLGQASYEQYF
-	TRBV7-2	-	TRBJ2-5	TGTGCCAGCAGCCGGGATAGCGGTTTCAAGGCCCAGTACTTC	CASSRDSGFKAQYF
-	TRBV5-1	-	TRBJ1-5	TGCGCCAGCAGCTTGCGGTTCGCAGGCGCAGATAGCAATCAGCCCCAGCATTTT	CASSLRFAGADSNQPQHF
-	TRBV29-1	-	TRBJ1-3	TGCAGCGTAGGGTATACAGACAGATCTGGAAACACCATATATTTT	CSVGYTDRSGNTIYF
-	TRBV5-6	-	TRBJ2-3	TGTGCCAGCAGCACTTACCACGGCCGGTTGGGCACAGATACGCAGTATTTT	CASSTYHGRLGTDTQYF
-	TRBV5-1	-	TRBJ1-1	TGCGCCAGCAGCCCGGGAAAGGGTTTGGGCACTGAAGCTTTCTTT	CASSPGKGLGTEAFF
-	TRBV7-9	-	TRBJ2-1	TGTGCCAGCAGTTCGAATACCTACGCAAATGAGCAGTTCTTC	CASSSNTYANEQFF
-	TRBV19	-	TRBJ2-7	TGTGCCAGTAGTAAATCGGCGCCATCCTACGAGCAGTACTTC	CASSKSAPSYEQYF
-	TRBV19	-	TRBJ1-4	TGTGCCAGTACCGAGTTGGGGGGCGTTAATGAAAAACTGTTTTTT	CASTELGGVNEKLFF
TRBD2	TRBV7-2	-	TRBJ2-3	TGTGCCAGCAGCCTCCTGGGACTAGCGGGGTTCACAGATACGCAGTATTTT	CASSLLGLAGFTDTQYF
-	TRBV5-6	once	TRBJ2-2	TGTGCCAGCAGCCCCCAGGGTTTGAACACCGGGGAGCTGTTTTTT	CASSPQGLNTGELFF
TRBD2	TRBV10-3	-	TRBJ2-2	TGTGCCATCAGTAAGACTAGCGGGATAAACACCGGGGAGCTGTTTTTT	CAISKTSGINTGELFF
TRBD1	TRBV6-1	-	TRBJ1-2	TGTGCCAGCAGTGATTTAGGGACAGTCAAGGGCTACACCTTC	CASSDLGTVKGYTF
-	TRBV5-4	-	TRBJ2-7	TGTGCCAGCAGCTTGGGGGGTATCGTGGACACCTCCTACGAGCAGTACTTC	CASSLGGIVDTSYEQYF
TRBD2	TRBV5-1	-	TRBJ2-5	TGCGCCAGCAGCTTGGTGGCGGGGGAAGAGACCCAGTACTTC	CASSLVAGEETQYF
TRBD2	TRBV28	-	TRBJ2-1	TGTGCCAGCAGCCCCAGACGCCTTCATAGCGGGTTTTTCAATGAGCAGTTCTTC	CASSPRRLHSGFFNEQFF
TRBD1	TRBV10-1	few	TRBJ2-7	TGCGCCAGCAGTGAGGCCCTCGACAGGGAACTCTACGAGCAGTACTTC	CASSEALDRELYEQYF
-	TRBV18	-	TRBJ2-1	TGTGCCAGCTCACCTCCGGGACCAGGGAATGAGCAGTTCTTC	CASSPPGPGNEQFF
TRBD2	TRBV11-3	-	TRBJ2-2	TGTGCCAGCAGCAATCGACTAGCGGGAGGGACCACCGGGGAGCTGTTTTTT	CASSNRLAGGTTGELFF
-	TRBV4-1	-	TRBJ1-3	TGCGCCAGCAGCCAAGATAAGGGGCGATCCCCTGGAAACACCATATATTTT	CASSQDKGRSPGNTIYF
TRBD1	TRBV19	-	TRBJ2-7	TGTGCCAGTAGTATAGGACAGGGAGTTTTGTACGAGCAGTACTTC	CASSIGQGVLYEQYF
TRBD1	TRBV28	-	TRBJ2-2	TGTGCCAGCAGAACAGGGGGCCGGGAGCTGTTTTTT	CASRTGGRELFF
-	TRBV18	-	TRBJ2-1	TGTGCCAGCTCACCACAGAAGGGGGGTTACAATGAGCAGTTCTTC	CASSPQKGGYNEQFF
TRBD1	TRBV30	-	TRBJ2-7	TGTGCCTGGGACAGGGCTTCCTACGAGCAGTACTTC	CAWDRASYEQYF
-	TRBV5-6	-	TRBJ2-1	TGTGCCAGCAGCTTGTTCCCGGAATCCTACAATGAGCAGTTCTTC	CASSLFPESYNEQFF
TRBD2	TRBV18	-	TRBJ2-1	TGTGCCAGCTCACCACCGTTGGCGGGAGAATCCTACAATGAGCAGTTCTTC	CASSPPLAGESYNEQFF
TRBD1	TRBV5-1	once	TRBJ2-7	TGCGCCAGCAGCCCCGGGACAGTCGCCTACGAGCAGTACTTC	CASSPGTVAYEQYF
-	TRBV18	-	TRBJ1-5	TGTGCCAGCTCCGACACAGATAGCAATCAGCCCCAGCATTTT	CASSDTDSNQPQHF
-	TRBV6-1	-	TRBJ1-5	TGTGCCAGCAGTGAAGGGCCAGATAGCAATCAGCCCCAGCATTTT	CASSEGPDSNQPQHF
TRBD2	TRBV11-3	-	TRBJ2-5	TGTGCCAGCAGCCGCGGCCGGACTAGGGATGAGACCCAGTACTTC	CASSRGRTRDETQYF
-	TRBV6-1	-	TRBJ2-2	TGTGCCAGCAGTGATGTCGACCCCGTCGGGGAGCTGTTTTTT	CASSDVDPVGELFF
-	TRBV6-1	once	TRBJ1-3	TGTGCCAGCACAGGGGAGTGGTCTGGAAACACCATATATTTT	CASTGEWSGNTIYF